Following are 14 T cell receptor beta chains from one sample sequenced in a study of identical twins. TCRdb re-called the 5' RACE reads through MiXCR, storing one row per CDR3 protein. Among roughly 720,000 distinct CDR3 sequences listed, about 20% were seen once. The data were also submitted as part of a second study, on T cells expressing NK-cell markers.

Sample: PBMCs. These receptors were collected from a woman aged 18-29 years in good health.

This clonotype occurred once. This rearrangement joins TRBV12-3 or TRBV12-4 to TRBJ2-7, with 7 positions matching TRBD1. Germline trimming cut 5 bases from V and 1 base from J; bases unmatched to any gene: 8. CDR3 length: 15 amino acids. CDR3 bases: TGTGCCAGCAGTGAATATGGACAGGAATCCTACGAGCAGTACTTC. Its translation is CASSEYGQESYEQYF.

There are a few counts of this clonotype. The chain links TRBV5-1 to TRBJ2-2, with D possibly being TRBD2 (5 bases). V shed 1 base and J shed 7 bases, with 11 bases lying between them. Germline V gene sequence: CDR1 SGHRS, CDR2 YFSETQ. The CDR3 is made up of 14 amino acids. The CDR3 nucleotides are TGCGCCAGCAGCTTGATCCCGGAGGACGGGGAGCTGTTTTTT. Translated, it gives CASSLIPEDGELFF.

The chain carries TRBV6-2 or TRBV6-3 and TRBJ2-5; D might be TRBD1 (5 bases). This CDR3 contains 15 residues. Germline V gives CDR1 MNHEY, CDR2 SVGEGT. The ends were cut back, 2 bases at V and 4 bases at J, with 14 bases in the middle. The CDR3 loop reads CASSYPAGYAETQYF. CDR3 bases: TGTGCCAGCAGTTACCCGGCAGGGTATGCAGAGACCCAGTACTTC.

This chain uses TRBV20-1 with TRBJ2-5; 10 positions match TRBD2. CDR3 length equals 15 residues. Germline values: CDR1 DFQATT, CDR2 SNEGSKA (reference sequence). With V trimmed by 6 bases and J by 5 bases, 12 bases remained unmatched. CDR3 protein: CSATPLAGVLETQYF. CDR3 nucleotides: TGCAGTGCCACGCCTCTAGCGGGAGTACTGGAGACCCAGTACTTC.

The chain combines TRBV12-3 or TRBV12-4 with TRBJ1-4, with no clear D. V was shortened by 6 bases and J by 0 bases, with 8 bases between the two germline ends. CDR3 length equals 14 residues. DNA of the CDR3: TGTGCCAGCAGCTCCGGGACAACTAATGAAAAACTGTTTTTT. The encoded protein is CASSSGTTNEKLFF.

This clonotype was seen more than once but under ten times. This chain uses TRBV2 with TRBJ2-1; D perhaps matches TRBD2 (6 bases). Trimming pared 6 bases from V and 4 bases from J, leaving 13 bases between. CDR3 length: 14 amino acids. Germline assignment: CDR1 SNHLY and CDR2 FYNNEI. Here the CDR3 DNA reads TGTGCCAGCAGCCGGGACTCGATGTACAATGAGCAGTTCTTC. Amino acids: CASSRDSMYNEQFF.

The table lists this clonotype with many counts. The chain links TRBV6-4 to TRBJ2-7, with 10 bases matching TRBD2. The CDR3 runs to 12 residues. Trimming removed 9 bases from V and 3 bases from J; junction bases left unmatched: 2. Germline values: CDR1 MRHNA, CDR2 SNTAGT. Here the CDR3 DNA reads TGTGCCAGTCGGACTAGCGGCTACGAGCAGTACTTC. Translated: CASRTSGYEQYF.

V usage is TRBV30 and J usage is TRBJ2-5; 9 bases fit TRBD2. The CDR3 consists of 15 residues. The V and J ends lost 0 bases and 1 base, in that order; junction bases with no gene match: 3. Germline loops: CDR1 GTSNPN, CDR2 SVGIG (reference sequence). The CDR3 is CAWSVLAGPQETQYF. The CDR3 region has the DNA TGTGCCTGGAGTGTACTAGCGGGTCCCCAAGAGACCCAGTACTTC.

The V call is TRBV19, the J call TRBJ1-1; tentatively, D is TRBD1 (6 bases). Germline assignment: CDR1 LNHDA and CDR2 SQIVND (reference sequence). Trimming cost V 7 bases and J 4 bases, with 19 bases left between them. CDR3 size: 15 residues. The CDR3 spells CASTLAAGVGTEAFF. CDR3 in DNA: TGTGCCAGTACCCTAGCGGCAGGGGTCGGCACTGAAGCTTTCTTT.

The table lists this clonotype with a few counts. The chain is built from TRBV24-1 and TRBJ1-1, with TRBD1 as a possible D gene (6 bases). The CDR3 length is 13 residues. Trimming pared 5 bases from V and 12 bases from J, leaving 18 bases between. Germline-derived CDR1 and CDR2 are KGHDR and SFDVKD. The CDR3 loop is CATSAPFGGQTFF. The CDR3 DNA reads TGTGCCACCAGTGCCCCCTTTGGGGGGCAAACTTTCTTT.

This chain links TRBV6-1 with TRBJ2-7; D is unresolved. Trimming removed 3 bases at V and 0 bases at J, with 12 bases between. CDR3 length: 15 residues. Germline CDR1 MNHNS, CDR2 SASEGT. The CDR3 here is CASSEILGSSYEQYF. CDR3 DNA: TGTGCCAGCAGTGAGATTTTAGGAAGCTCCTACGAGCAGTACTTC.

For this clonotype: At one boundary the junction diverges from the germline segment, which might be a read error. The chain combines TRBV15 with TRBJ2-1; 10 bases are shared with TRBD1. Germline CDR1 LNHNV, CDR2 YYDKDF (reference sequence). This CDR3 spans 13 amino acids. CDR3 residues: CATSRGGDRGRVF. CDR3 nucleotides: TGTGCCACCAGCAGAGGGGGGGACAGGGGTCGGGTCTTC.

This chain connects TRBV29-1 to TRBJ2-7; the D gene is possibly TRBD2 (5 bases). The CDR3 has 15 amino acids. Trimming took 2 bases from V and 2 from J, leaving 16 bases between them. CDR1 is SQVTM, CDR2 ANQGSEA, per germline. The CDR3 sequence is CSVETRNEGTYEQYF. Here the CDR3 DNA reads TGCAGCGTTGAAACGAGAAATGAGGGAACCTACGAGCAGTACTTC.

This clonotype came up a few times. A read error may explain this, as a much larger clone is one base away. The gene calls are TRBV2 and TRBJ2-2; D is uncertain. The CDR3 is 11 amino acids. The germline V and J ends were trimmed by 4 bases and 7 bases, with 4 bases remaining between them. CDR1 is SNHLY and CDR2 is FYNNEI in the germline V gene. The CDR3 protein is CASSVGGELFF. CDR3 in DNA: TGTGCCAGCAGTGTCGGCGGGGAGCTGTTTTTT.